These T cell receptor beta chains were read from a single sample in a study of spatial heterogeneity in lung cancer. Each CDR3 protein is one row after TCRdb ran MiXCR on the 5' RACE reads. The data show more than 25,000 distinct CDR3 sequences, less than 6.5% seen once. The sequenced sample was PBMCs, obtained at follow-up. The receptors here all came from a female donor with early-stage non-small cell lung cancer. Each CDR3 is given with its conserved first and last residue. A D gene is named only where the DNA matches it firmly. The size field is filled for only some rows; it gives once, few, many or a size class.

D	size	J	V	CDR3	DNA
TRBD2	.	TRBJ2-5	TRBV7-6	CASSLGTSGGMETQYF	TGTGCCAGCAGCTTAGGAACTAGCGGGGGTATGGAGACCCAGTACTTC
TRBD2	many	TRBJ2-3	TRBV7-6	CASSILASGITDTQYF	TGTGCCAGCAGCATCCTGGCCAGCGGGATCACAGATACGCAGTATTTT
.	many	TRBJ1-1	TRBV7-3	CASSSQGNTEAFF	TGTGCCAGCAGCTCTCAGGGAAACACTGAAGCTTTCTTT
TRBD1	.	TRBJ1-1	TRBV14	CASSQWDSGVGVAFF	TGTGCCAGCAGCCAATGGGACAGCGGTGTAGGTGTAGCTTTCTTT
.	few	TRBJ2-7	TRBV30	CAWRQVHEQYF	TGTGCCTGGAGGCAAGTCCACGAGCAGTACTTC
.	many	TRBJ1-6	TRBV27	CASSTSGAGNSPLHF	TGTGCCAGCAGTACATCAGGGGCTGGCAATTCACCCCTCCACTTT
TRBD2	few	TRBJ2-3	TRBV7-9	CASSGRLAGRADTQYF	TGTGCCAGCAGCGGACGACTAGCGGGGAGGGCAGATACGCAGTATTTT
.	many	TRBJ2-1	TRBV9	CASSVGTGSYNEQFF	TGTGCCAGCAGCGTCGGTACCGGCTCCTACAATGAGCAGTTCTTC
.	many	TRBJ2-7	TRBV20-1	CSAGDSSYEQYF	TGCAGTGCCGGGGACTCCTCCTACGAGCAGTACTTC
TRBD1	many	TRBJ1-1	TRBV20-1	CSALKTGGVEAFF	TGCAGTGCTTTGAAGACAGGGGGCGTTGAAGCTTTCTTT
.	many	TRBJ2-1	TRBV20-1	CSAYTVYNEQFF	TGCAGTGCCTATACAGTCTACAATGAGCAGTTCTTC
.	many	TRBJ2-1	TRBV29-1	CSILSGVRRGNEQFF	TGCAGCATTCTAAGCGGGGTCCGGAGGGGGAATGAGCAGTTCTTC
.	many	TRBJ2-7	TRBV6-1	CASSEPGQGSYEQYF	TGTGCCAGCAGTGAACCGGGGCAGGGGTCCTACGAGCAGTACTTC
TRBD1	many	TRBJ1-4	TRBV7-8	CASSSGTGIYEKLFF	TGTGCCAGCAGCTCCGGGACAGGGATTTATGAAAAACTGTTTTTT
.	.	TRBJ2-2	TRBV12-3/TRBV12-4	CASSFPGANTGELFF	TGTGCCAGCAGTTTCCCGGGAGCAAACACCGGGGAGCTGTTTTTT
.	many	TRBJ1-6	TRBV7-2	CASGSPTGLGNSPLHF	TGTGCCAGCGGGTCACCAACAGGGTTGGGGAATTCACCCCTCCACTTT
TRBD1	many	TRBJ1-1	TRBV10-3	CATTGGVTEAFF	TGTGCCACGACAGGGGGCGTCACTGAAGCTTTCTTT
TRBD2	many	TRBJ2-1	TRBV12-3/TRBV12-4	CASSRAGFNNEQFF	TGTGCCAGCAGTAGAGCGGGGTTCAACAATGAGCAGTTCTTC
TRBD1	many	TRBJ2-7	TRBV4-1	CASSQFRDRGAEQYF	TGCGCCAGCAGCCAATTCCGGGACAGGGGCGCCGAGCAGTACTTC
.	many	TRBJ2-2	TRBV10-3	CAIRRDTTRGKTGELFF	TGTGCCATCAGGCGGGACACCACACGGGGGAAGACCGGGGAGCTGTTTTTT
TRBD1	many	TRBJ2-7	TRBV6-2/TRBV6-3	CASSYPSQGQGNEQYF	TGTGCCAGCAGTTACCCCTCTCAGGGACAGGGGAACGAGCAGTACTTC
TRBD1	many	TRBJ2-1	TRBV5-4	CASSHSGTGTDEQFF	TGTGCCAGCAGCCATTCGGGGACAGGGACCGATGAGCAGTTCTTC
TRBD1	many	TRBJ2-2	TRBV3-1	CASSQERTGRTGELFF	TGTGCCAGCAGCCAAGAACGGACAGGGAGGACCGGGGAGCTGTTTTTT
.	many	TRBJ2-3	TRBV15	CATSRDGGSGADTQYF	TGTGCCACCAGCAGAGATGGGGGATCGGGGGCAGATACGCAGTATTTT